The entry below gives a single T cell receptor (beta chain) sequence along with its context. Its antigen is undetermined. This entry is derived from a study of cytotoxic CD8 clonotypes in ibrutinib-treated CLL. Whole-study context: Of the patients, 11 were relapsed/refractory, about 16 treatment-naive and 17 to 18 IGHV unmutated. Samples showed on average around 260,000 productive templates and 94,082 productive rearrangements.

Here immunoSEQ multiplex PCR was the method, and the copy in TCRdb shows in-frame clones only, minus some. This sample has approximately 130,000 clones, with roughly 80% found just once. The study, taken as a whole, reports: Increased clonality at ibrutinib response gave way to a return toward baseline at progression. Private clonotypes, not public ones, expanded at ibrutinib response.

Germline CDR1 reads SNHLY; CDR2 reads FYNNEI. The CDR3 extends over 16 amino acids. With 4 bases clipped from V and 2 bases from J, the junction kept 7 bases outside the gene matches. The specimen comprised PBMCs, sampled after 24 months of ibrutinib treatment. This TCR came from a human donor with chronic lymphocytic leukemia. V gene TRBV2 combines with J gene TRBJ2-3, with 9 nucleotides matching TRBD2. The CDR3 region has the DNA TGTGCCAGCAGTGGTAGGACTAGCGAGAACACAGATACGCAGTATTTT. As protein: CASSGRTSENTDTQYF.